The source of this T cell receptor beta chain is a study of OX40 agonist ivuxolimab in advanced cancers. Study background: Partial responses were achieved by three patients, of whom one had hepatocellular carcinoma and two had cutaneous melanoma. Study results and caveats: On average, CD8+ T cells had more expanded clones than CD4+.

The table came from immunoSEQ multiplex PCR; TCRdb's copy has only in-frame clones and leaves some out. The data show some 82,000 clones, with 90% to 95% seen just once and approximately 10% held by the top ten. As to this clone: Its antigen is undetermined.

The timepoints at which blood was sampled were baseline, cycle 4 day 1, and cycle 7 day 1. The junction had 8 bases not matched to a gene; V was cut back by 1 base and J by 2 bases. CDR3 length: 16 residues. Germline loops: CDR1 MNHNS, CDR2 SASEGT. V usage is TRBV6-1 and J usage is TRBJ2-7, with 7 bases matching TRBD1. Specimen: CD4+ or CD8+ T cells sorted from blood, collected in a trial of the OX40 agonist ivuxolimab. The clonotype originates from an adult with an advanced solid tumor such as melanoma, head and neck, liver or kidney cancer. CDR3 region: CASSEDGQALPYEQYF. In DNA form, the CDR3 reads TGTGCCAGCAGTGAAGACGGACAGGCCCTCCCCTACGAGCAGTACTTC.